A single TCR beta chain is shown here with its context. Sequencing was performed with immunoSEQ multiplex PCR; in TCRdb, only in-frame clones are kept and a portion is missing. The sample has 150,000 to 180,000 clones; around 83% are singletons. This specimen comes from a study of blood T cell repertoires in COVID-19. CDR3 size: 13 residues. V was trimmed by 4 bases and J by 3 bases, leaving 9 bases between them. Looked up from germline, CDR1 is SGHTA and CDR2 is FQGNSA. Sequenced: peripheral blood. The source is a woman aged 55-75 years with COVID-19, enrolled during active disease. J is TRBJ1-1 and V is TRBV7-2, with TRBD1 as a possible D gene (6 bases). The DNA of the CDR3 is TGTGCCAGCAGCTCCGGACAGTACACTGAAGCTTTCTTT. Amino acid sequence: CASSSGQYTEAFF.